A single sample is the source of the 16 T cell receptor beta chains below, sequenced in a study of siplizumab effects on memory and regulatory T cells. Measured with immunoSEQ multiplex PCR; TCRdb has only the in-frame clones, and not every one. The sample lists 100,000 or so clones; about 90% were seen once. Sequencing used CD4+ T cells sorted from blood. The receptors come from a human donor in good health. Some clones in this sample may be carry-over from other donors' samples.

This CDR3 is CASSKGVANQPQHF. CDR3 coding DNA: TGTGCCAGTAGTAAGGGGGTTGCGAATCAGCCCCAGCATTTT. The chain carries TRBV19 and TRBJ1-5; TRBD1 might be the D (6 bases). The germline V gene encodes CDR1 LNHDA and CDR2 SQIVND (reference sequence). The V end lost 4 bases, the J end lost 4 bases, and 11 bases lay between the germline ends. The CDR3 runs to 14 residues.

The CDR3 protein is CASSGGSAGGPDTQYF. The CDR3 bases are TGTGCCAGCAGCGGAGGGTCAGCGGGAGGGCCAGATACGCAGTATTTT. The rearrangement joins TRBV9 to TRBJ2-3; 10 nucleotides align to TRBD2. Germline loops: CDR1 SGDLS, CDR2 YYNGEE. This CDR3 has 16 amino acids. V lost 3 bases to trimming and J lost 4 bases; unmatched junction nucleotides: 8.

V and J are TRBV7-9 and TRBJ2-1; a weak D match, TRBD1 (5 bases). The germline V gene has CDR1 SEHNR and CDR2 FQNEAQ (reference sequence). This CDR3 has 15 amino acids. V lost 3 bases, J lost 4 bases, and 13 bases lay in between. Here the CDR3 DNA reads TGTGCCAGCAGCTTCCCCAGGGCGAGGTACAATGAGCAGTTCTTC. This translates into CASSFPRARYNEQFF.

The chain joins TRBV7-6 to TRBJ1-5; D not certain. The germline V gene has CDR1 SGHVS and CDR2 FNYEAQ. Trimming removed 3 bases from V and 1 base from J, with 4 bases in between. This CDR3 region has 13 residues. CDR3 in amino acids: CASSFGSNQPQHF. CDR3 bases: TGTGCCAGCAGCTTCGGAAGCAATCAGCCCCAGCATTTT. The full variable domain, rest sourced from reference TRBV7-6 and TRBJ1-5, is GAGVSQSPRYKVTKRGQDVALRCDPISGHVSLYWYRQALGQGPEFLTYFNYEAQQDKSGLPNDRFSAERPEGSISTLTIQRTEQRDSAMYRCASSFGSNQPQHFGDGTRLSIL.

This clone showed up just a few times. The gene calls are TRBV29-1 and TRBJ2-3; 11 nucleotides agree with TRBD1. Losses at the gene ends were 7 bases for V and 4 bases for J; bases not matched to a gene: 7. Germline V gene lookup returns CDR1 SQVTM and CDR2 ANQGSEA. This CDR3 spans 14 amino acids. The CDR3 region has the DNA TGCAGCGGAATGGGACAGGGGGTCCCAGATACGCAGTATTTT. This codes for CSGMGQGVPDTQYF.

The sample holds one count of this clone. CDR3 region: CASSPGQRVRTEAFF. CDR3 DNA: TGTGCCAGCAGCCCGGGGCAGAGGGTACGGACTGAAGCTTTCTTT. The chain has TRBV7-2 and TRBJ1-1; D might be TRBD1 (5 bases). The germline gives CDR1 SGHTA, CDR2 FQGNSA. This CDR3 contains 15 residues. Trimming took off 5 bases at V and 5 bases at J, with 18 bases between the two ends.

The V and J genes are TRBV7-9 and TRBJ1-1, with a tentative D call TRBD1 (6 bases). CDR3 length: 12 amino acids. Germline values: CDR1 SEHNR, CDR2 FQNEAQ (reference sequence). V gave up 2 bases and J gave up 11 bases, with 12 bases separating them. CDR3 region: CASSLSRGAAFF. The CDR3 DNA reads as TGTGCCAGCAGCTTATCGAGGGGGGCGGCTTTCTTT.

The chain recombines TRBV5-1 with TRBJ1-4; perhaps TRBD1 as D (6 bases). The ends were cut back, 5 bases at V and 7 bases at J, with 15 bases in the middle. Germline assignment: CDR1 SGHRS and CDR2 YFSETQ. CDR3 length equals 14 residues. The CDR3 region is CASRLQGGGEKLFF. Written as DNA, the CDR3 is TGCGCCAGCAGGTTACAGGGCGGCGGTGAAAAACTGTTTTTT.

The rearrangement uses TRBV19 and TRBJ1-5; the match to TRBD1 covers 11 bases. Germline V gene data show CDR1 as LNHDA and CDR2 as SQIVND (reference sequence). The CDR3 extends over 18 amino acids. V lost 4 bases and J lost 0; bases outside the gene matches: 8. CDR3 sequence (DNA): TGTGCCAGTAGTACATCCTGGACAGGGGGCTTTAGCAATCAGCCCCAGCATTTT. Translation gives CASSTSWTGGFSNQPQHF.

The chain has TRBV5-4 and TRBJ2-2; no definite D call. Trimming removed 6 bases from V and 2 bases from J, with 11 bases in between. Germline assignment: CDR1 SGHNT and CDR2 YYREEE (reference sequence). The CDR3 sequence is 14 residues long. DNA for the CDR3: TGTGCCAGCACAACAACAGCTAACACCGGGGAGCTGTTTTTT. Protein sequence: CASTTTANTGELFF.

V gene TRBV7-3 combines with J gene TRBJ2-1; 10 bases fit TRBD2. Germline V gives CDR1 SGHTA, CDR2 FQGTGA. The CDR3 has 14 amino acids. The junction had 4 bases not matched to a gene; V was cut back by 4 bases and J by 7 bases. The CDR3 coding sequence is TGTGCCAGCAGCTCTAGCGGGAGTAGAAATGAGCAGTTCTTC. Translating gives CASSSSGSRNEQFF.

This clone showed up just once. This chain links TRBV28 with TRBJ1-5, with D possibly matching TRBD1 (6 bases). V lost 5 bases to trimming and J lost 5 bases, with 16 bases between them. Germline values: CDR1 MDHEN, CDR2 SYDVKM. The CDR3 contains 15 residues. This CDR3 reads CASSPVVQGDQPQHF. The DNA for the CDR3 is TGTGCCAGCAGTCCGGTGGTACAGGGCGATCAGCCCCAGCATTTT.

V is TRBV7-9 and J is TRBJ2-2; possibly TRBD2 for D (5 bases). The CDR3 length is 16 residues. The V gene lost 5 bases and the J gene lost 3 bases, with 16 bases spanning the gap. CDR1 and CDR2 from the germline V gene are SEHNR and FQNEAQ (reference sequence). The CDR3 coding sequence is TGTGCCAGCAGCGACTATTTCGGGCGGGACACCGGGGAGCTGTTTTTT. It is translated as CASSDYFGRDTGELFF.

This clone has a handful of counts. The chain is built from TRBV6-1 and TRBJ2-2; 13 bases are shared with TRBD2. V shed 6 bases and J 6 bases; nucleotides not matched to a gene: 4. Germline assignment: CDR1 MNHNS and CDR2 SASEGT. The CDR3 sequence is 15 residues long. CDR3 nucleotide sequence: TGTGCCAGCAGCTGGACTAGCGGGAGTCCCGGGGAGCTGTTTTTT. Its protein product is CASSWTSGSPGELFF.

This chain uses TRBV6-5 with TRBJ2-1, with unresolved D. CDR1 and CDR2 from the germline V gene are MNHEY and SVGAGI. The CDR3 runs 15 residues. V lost 5 bases, J lost 0 bases, and 11 bases lay in between. CDR3 DNA: TGTGCCAGCAGTCTTAGTGGGTCCTCCTACAATGAGCAGTTCTTC. Translated, it gives CASSLSGSSYNEQFF.

This clone was counted once. This chain connects TRBV7-6 to TRBJ2-5; perhaps TRBD2 as D (5 bases). Germline values: CDR1 SGHVS, CDR2 FNYEAQ. V lost 5 bases and J lost 2, with 21 bases in between. CDR3 length: 17 amino acids. The CDR3 protein is CASSRAPLERSQETQYF. CDR3 nucleotides: TGTGCCAGCAGCAGGGCCCCCTTAGAGCGGTCACAAGAGACCCAGTACTTC.